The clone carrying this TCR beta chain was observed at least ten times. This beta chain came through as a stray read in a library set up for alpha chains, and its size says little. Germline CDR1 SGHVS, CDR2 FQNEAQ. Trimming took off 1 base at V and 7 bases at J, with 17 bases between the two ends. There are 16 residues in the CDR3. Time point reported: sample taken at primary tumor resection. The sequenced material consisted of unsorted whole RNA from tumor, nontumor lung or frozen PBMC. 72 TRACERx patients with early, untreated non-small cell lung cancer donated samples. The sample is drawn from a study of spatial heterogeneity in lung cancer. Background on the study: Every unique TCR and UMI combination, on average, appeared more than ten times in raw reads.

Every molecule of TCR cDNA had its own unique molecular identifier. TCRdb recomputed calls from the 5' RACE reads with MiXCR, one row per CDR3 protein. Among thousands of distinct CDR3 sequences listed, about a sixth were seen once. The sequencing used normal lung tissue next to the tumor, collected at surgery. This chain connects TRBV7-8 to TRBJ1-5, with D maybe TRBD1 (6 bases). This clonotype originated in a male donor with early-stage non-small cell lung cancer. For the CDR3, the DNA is TGTGCCAGCAGCTTAGATGTAGGGGGAGTAAGACAGCCCCAGCATTTT. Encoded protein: CASSLDVGGVRQPQHF.